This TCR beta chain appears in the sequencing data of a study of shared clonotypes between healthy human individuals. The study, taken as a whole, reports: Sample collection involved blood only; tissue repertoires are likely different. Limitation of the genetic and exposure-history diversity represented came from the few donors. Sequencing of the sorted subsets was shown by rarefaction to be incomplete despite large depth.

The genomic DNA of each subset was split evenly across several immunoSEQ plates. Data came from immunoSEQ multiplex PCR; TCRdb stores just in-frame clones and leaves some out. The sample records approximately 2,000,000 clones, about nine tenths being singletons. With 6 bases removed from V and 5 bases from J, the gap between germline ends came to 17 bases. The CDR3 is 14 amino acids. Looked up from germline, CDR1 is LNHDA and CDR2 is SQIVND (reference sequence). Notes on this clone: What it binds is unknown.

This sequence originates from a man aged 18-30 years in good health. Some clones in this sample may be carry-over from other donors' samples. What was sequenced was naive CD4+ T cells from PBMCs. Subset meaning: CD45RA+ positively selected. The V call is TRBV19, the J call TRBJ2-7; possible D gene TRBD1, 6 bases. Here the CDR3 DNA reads TGTGCCAGTAGGCCAACCGGGACATCCGACGAGCAGTACTTC. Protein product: CASRPTGTSDEQYF.